The clone carrying this TCR beta chain appeared a few times. Its antigen is as yet unknown. CDR1 is SGHAT, CDR2 FQNNGV, per germline. This CDR3 has 16 amino acids. V lost 1 base, J lost 7 bases, and 7 bases stayed unmatched. TCRdb processed the reads anew with MiXCR; each CDR3 protein has one entry. The sample shows 160,000 or so distinct CDR3 sequences, roughly a quarter of them seen only once. This specimen comes from a study of T cell repertoires in cytomegalovirus infection. The overall study: It was the public TCR beta signatures that indicated both CMV infection and matching HLA type.

Whole-study results and caveats: Cumulative public TCR beta family frequency identified CMV carriers with the relevant HLA. In two of eight donors, the top clonotype was HLA-C-restricted CMV-specific.

This sequence joins TRBV11-2 and TRBJ2-2; 9 bases are a match to TRBD2. The specimen sequenced was PBMCs. The receptor's source is a human donor in good health (CMV status not recorded). Some clones in this sample may be carry-over from other donors' samples. This chain's CDR3 is CASSLGSGGRNGELFF. Written as DNA, the CDR3 is TGTGCCAGCAGCTTAGGTAGCGGGGGAAGGAACGGGGAGCTGTTTTTT.